Presented here are 21 T cell receptor beta chains from one specimen sequenced in a study of PD-1 blockade in classical Hodgkin lymphoma. Sequencing was performed with immunoSEQ multiplex PCR; in TCRdb, only in-frame clones are kept and a portion is missing. Here the sample spans about 110,000 clones, about 89% being singletons. Brentuximab vedotin exposure varied, and every patient relapsed after autologous stem cell transplantation. This specimen was peripheral blood mononuclear cells (PBMCs), taken before the second cycle of nivolumab. The receptor set was obtained from a human donor with classical Hodgkin lymphoma.

The chain employs TRBV2 and TRBJ2-3, with D maybe TRBD2 (6 bases). The CDR3 covers 14 residues. Per the germline V gene, CDR1 is SNHLY and CDR2 is FYNNEI. V lost 0 bases and J lost 7, with 11 bases in between. The CDR3 sequence: CASSEANRGNTQYF. Here the CDR3 DNA reads TGTGCCAGCAGTGAAGCTAACCGCGGGAATACGCAGTATTTT.

V gene TRBV6-4 combines with J gene TRBJ2-1; 8 bases match TRBD2. The CDR3 sequence is 14 residues long. V shed 5 bases, J shed 4 bases, and the junction held 4 bases outside the gene matches. Germline V gene sequence: CDR1 MRHNA, CDR2 SNTAGT. In DNA form, the CDR3 reads TGTGCCAGCAGTCGGGAGGGTGGGTACAATGAGCAGTTCTTC. Protein sequence: CASSREGGYNEQFF.

Regarding this clone: The same CDR3 is also encoded by other DNA sequences in this sample. The rearrangement joins TRBV5-1 to TRBJ1-1; D not resolved. V lost 0 bases and J 1 base, leaving 10 bases between the germline ends. CDR3 length equals 15 residues. Per germline, CDR1 SGHRS and CDR2 YFSETQ. The CDR3 region has the DNA TGCGCCAGCAGCTTGGGGCCTAGTGGGAACACTGAAGCTTTCTTT. It translates to CASSLGPSGNTEAFF.

The chain joins TRBV7-9 to TRBJ1-2, with D maybe TRBD1 (6 bases). The germline V gene has CDR1 SEHNR and CDR2 FQNEAQ (reference sequence). The ends were cut back, 2 bases at V and 7 bases at J, with 20 bases in the middle. The CDR3 is 16 amino acids. The CDR3 bases are TGTGCCAGCAGCTTAATCGTGGGACAAGAGTTGGGTGGCTACACCTTC. Its translation is CASSLIVGQELGGYTF.

V is TRBV6-1 and J is TRBJ1-4; tentative D call: TRBD1 (5 bases). The CDR3 is 13 amino acids. CDR1 is MNHNS and CDR2 is SASEGT in the germline V gene. V was cut by 7 bases and J by 2 bases, with 8 bases left in between. CDR3 loop: CASIRQTNEKLFF. Here the CDR3 DNA reads TGTGCCAGCATTAGACAGACTAATGAAAAACTGTTTTTT.

The chain is built from TRBV6-5 and TRBJ2-4; D is unresolved. V was clipped by 8 bases and J by 0 bases, with 14 bases between them. Germline lookup yields CDR1 MNHEY and CDR2 SVGAGI. The CDR3 sequence is 15 residues long. The CDR3 DNA sequence: TGTGCCAGCTCATCCCTCGACGGAGCCAAAAACATTCAGTACTTC. Its protein product is CASSSLDGAKNIQYF.

The V and J genes are TRBV7-8 and TRBJ2-7, with a tentative D call TRBD1 (6 bases). V shed 5 bases and J shed 2 bases, with 13 bases lying between them. This CDR3 contains 14 residues. The germline CDR1 and CDR2 sequences are SGHVS and FQNEAQ. CDR3 protein: CASSKETGPYEQYF. CDR3 sequence (DNA): TGTGCCAGCAGCAAAGAGACAGGCCCCTACGAGCAGTACTTC.

The rearrangement joins TRBV28 to TRBJ2-7; 8 positions match TRBD2. The CDR3 is made up of 15 amino acids. Germline assignment: CDR1 MDHEN and CDR2 SYDVKM. With V trimmed by 4 bases and J by 2 bases, 7 bases remained unmatched. In nucleotides, the CDR3 is TGTGCCAGCAGTTCTCCTAGCGGGCCCGCCTACGAGCAGTACTTC. Translation: CASSSPSGPAYEQYF.

The chain has TRBV5-8 and TRBJ2-1; TRBD2 might be the D (5 bases). Per germline, CDR1 SGHTS and CDR2 YDEGEE. V shed 6 bases and J shed 5 bases, with 15 bases lying between them. This CDR3 region has 14 residues. CDR3 loop: CASTAWGANNEQFF. CDR3 nucleotides: TGTGCCAGCACCGCCTGGGGAGCGAACAATGAGCAGTTCTTC.

DNA of the CDR3: TGTGCCAGCAGTTTAACGGGGTACCAAGAGACCCAGTACTTC. Translation: CASSLTGYQETQYF. The J gene is TRBJ2-5, the V gene TRBV28, with a possible D match to TRBD2 (5 bases). The CDR3 extends over 14 amino acids. CDR1 is MDHEN, CDR2 SYDVKM, per germline. The ends were cut back, 2 bases at V and 0 bases at J, with 7 bases in the middle.

V is TRBV11-1 and J is TRBJ2-6, with a possible D match to TRBD1 (6 bases). Trimming removed 0 bases at V and 4 bases at J, with 16 bases between. The CDR3 covers 18 residues. CDR1 and CDR2 (germline): SGHAT, FQDESV (reference sequence). The CDR3 here is CASSLALMGASGANVLTF. The CDR3 DNA sequence: TGTGCCAGCAGCTTAGCTCTTATGGGGGCGTCGGGGGCCAACGTCCTGACTTTC.

The chain has TRBV9 and TRBJ1-2, with 11 nucleotides matching TRBD1. The CDR3 has 14 amino acids. Germline-derived CDR1 and CDR2 are SGDLS and YYNGEE. The junction had 4 bases not matched to a gene; V was cut back by 3 bases and J by 6 bases. The CDR3 sequence is CASSGTGGANGYTF. The CDR3, as DNA: TGTGCCAGCAGCGGGACAGGGGGCGCGAATGGCTACACCTTC.

This rearrangement joins TRBV5-3 to TRBJ2-6; maybe TRBD1 (5 bases). TRBV5-3 is sorted into the ORF group, with uncertain function. V shed 0 bases and J shed 4 bases, with 8 bases lying between them. The CDR3 has 15 residues. The CDR3 loop reads CARSLGQSGANVLTF. The CDR3 nucleotides are TGTGCCAGAAGCTTGGGACAGTCGGGGGCCAACGTCCTGACTTTC.

J is TRBJ2-5 and V is TRBV7-2; 10 bases are shared with TRBD2. Germline V gene lookup returns CDR1 SGHTA and CDR2 FQGNSA. This CDR3 contains 15 residues. Losses at the gene ends were 6 bases for V and 4 bases for J; bases not matched to a gene: 8. The CDR3 DNA follows: TGTGCCAGCAGTGCCCATAGCGGGAGGAGAGAGACCCAGTACTTC. Its protein product is CASSAHSGRRETQYF.

The genes are TRBV4-3 and TRBJ2-2; TRBD2 matches at 8 bases. Germline V CDR1 and CDR2: LGHNA, YSLEER. Unmatched junction bases numbered 11, after V lost 5 bases and J lost 0 bases. CDR3 length: 18 amino acids. CDR3: CASSYGVAGLPNTGELFF. The CDR3 bases are TGCGCCAGCAGCTATGGGGTAGCGGGGCTACCGAACACCGGGGAGCTGTTTTTT.

The V and J genes are TRBV30 and TRBJ2-2, with a weak D call TRBD1 (6 bases). V dropped 1 base and J dropped 4 bases, with 16 bases sitting between them. Germline V CDR1 and CDR2: GTSNPN, SVGIG (reference sequence). The CDR3 consists of 16 residues. The CDR3 is CAWSAKQGRGTGELFF. Here the CDR3 DNA reads TGTGCCTGGAGTGCTAAACAGGGCCGGGGCACCGGGGAGCTGTTTTTT.

This clone appeared a single time. The V and J genes are TRBV6-5 and TRBJ2-1, with D possibly being TRBD2 (6 bases). Germline CDR1 reads MNHEY; CDR2 reads SVGAGI. V dropped 0 bases and J dropped 7 bases, with 13 bases sitting between them. The CDR3 extends over 15 amino acids. This CDR3 reads CASSYSLVAENEQFF. In nucleotides, the CDR3 is TGTGCCAGCAGTTACTCGCTGGTAGCGGAAAATGAGCAGTTCTTC.

CDR3 sequence: CASSLLYMNTEAFF. The CDR3 DNA reads as TGTGCCAGCAGCTTACTATACATGAACACTGAAGCTTTCTTT. The rearrangement links TRBV27 to TRBJ1-1; D unresolved. The ends were cut back, 6 bases at V and 0 bases at J, with 11 bases in the middle. The CDR3 is made up of 14 amino acids. Germline values: CDR1 MNHEY, CDR2 SMNVEV (reference sequence).

DNA for the CDR3: TGCAGCGTTGAGGGGGACGGGGCGACCCAGTACTTC. Translating gives CSVEGDGATQYF. V and J are TRBV29-1 and TRBJ2-5, with D perhaps given as TRBD1 or TRBD2 (5 bases each). The germline gives CDR1 SQVTM, CDR2 ANQGSEA. Between the trimmed V and J ends, which lost 3 bases and 7 bases, there was a span of 12 bases. There are 12 residues in the CDR3.

V gene TRBV28 combines with J gene TRBJ2-7; tentative D call: TRBD2 (6 bases). Trimming shortened V by 8 bases and J by 2 bases, and 10 bases separated the two germline ends. The CDR3 contains 12 residues. In germline, CDR1 is MDHEN, CDR2 SYDVKM. The DNA for the CDR3 is TGTGCCAGCGCCGGAGGGCCCTACGAGCAGTACTTC. Translation gives CASAGGPYEQYF.

This chain joins TRBV7-9 and TRBJ2-1, with a weak D call TRBD2 (5 bases). The CDR3 sequence is 18 residues long. Trimming left V 5 bases short and J 1 base short, with 21 bases between. Germline V gene lookup returns CDR1 SEHNR and CDR2 FQNEAQ (reference sequence). The chain's CDR3 is CASSQTQAGFSSYNEQFF. The CDR3 DNA reads TGTGCCAGCAGCCAAACCCAGGCGGGTTTCAGTTCCTACAATGAGCAGTTCTTC.